This TCR beta chain derives from a study of Graves' ophthalmopathy and Graves' hyperthyroidism. The CDR3 has 11 amino acids. The V segment lost 8 bases and the J segment 11 bases; nucleotides outside the gene matches: 7. Per the germline V gene, CDR1 is MGHDK and CDR2 is SYGVNS. As the template, RNA transcripts were used to amplify TCR beta CDR3 regions. A first-round RT-PCR used HTBI primers, followed by a second-round multiplex PCR. TCRdb recomputed calls from the multiplex PCR reads with MiXCR, one row per CDR3 protein. Of approximately 700,000 distinct CDR3 sequences listed, approximately 40% are singletons.

The chain carries TRBV25-1 and TRBJ2-7, with 9 bases matching TRBD2. The sequencing sample was made of peripheral blood. The receptor was isolated from an adult man with Graves' ophthalmopathy. CDR3 bases: TGTGCCAGCTTAGGCGGGGGGGTCAAGTACTTC. The encoded protein is CASLGGGVKYF.